The source of this TCR beta chain is a study of ipilimumab plus nivolumab after autologous stem cell transplantation. Study context: A median of about eight nivolumab and roughly 5 ipilimumab doses were given.

The CDR3 spans 14 residues. Germline CDR1 MNHNS, CDR2 SASEGT. Libraries were prepared by immunoSEQ multiplex PCR; TCRdb keeps only in-frame clonotypes and omits some of them. Of fewer than 30,000 clones in the sample, 70% to 90% were seen once. Patients got ipilimumab 1 mg/kg beginning 14 to 28 days post-transplant. Dosing: nivolumab 3 mg/kg IV, weeks 1, 4, 7, 10, then every two weeks to week 26. As for this clone: The junction departs from germline at one end; a sequencing error may be responsible.

This receptor was taken from a male donor with diffuse large B-cell lymphoma. V and J are TRBV6-1 and TRBJ2-1, with D perhaps assigned TRBD1 or TRBD2 (5 bases each). This sample comprised PBMCs, obtained in a trial of ipilimumab plus nivolumab as post-transplant consolidation. CDR3 sequence: CTSSEGPTYNEQFF. CDR3 nucleotides: TGTACCAGCAGTGAGGGGCCTACCTACAATGAGCAGTTCTTC.